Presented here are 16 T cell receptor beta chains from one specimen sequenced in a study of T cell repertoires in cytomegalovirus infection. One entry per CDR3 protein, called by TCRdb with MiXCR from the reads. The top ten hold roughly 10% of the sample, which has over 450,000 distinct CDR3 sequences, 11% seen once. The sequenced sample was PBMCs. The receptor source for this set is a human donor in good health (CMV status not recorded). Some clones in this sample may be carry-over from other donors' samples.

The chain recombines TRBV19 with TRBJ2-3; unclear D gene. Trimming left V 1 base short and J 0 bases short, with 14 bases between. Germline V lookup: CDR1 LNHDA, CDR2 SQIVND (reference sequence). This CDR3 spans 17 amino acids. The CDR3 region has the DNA TGTGCCAGTAGTATAGCGATCCCTAGTACTAGCACAGATACGCAGTATTTT. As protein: CASSIAIPSTSTDTQYF.

In nucleotides, the CDR3 is TGTGCCAGCAAGGAGGCGCAAGAGACCCAGTACTTC. Its protein is CASKEAQETQYF. The rearrangement joins TRBV28 to TRBJ2-5; D might be TRBD2 (5 bases). This CDR3 spans 12 amino acids. CDR1 and CDR2 from the germline V gene are MDHEN and SYDVKM. V shed 7 bases and J shed 2 bases, with 8 bases lying between them.

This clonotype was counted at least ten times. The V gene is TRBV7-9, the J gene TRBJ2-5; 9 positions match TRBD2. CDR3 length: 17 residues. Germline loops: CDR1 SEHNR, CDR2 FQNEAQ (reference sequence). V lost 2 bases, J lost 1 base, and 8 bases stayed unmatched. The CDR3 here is CASSLRLAGKFQETQYF. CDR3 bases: TGTGCCAGCAGCTTACGGCTAGCGGGGAAGTTCCAAGAGACCCAGTACTTC.

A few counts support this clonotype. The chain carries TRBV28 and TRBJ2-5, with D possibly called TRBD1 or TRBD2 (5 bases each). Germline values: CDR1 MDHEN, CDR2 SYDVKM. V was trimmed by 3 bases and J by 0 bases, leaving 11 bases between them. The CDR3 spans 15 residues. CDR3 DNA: TGTGCCAGCAGTTTTGTGGGGGTTAACCAAGAGACCCAGTACTTC. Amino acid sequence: CASSFVGVNQETQYF.

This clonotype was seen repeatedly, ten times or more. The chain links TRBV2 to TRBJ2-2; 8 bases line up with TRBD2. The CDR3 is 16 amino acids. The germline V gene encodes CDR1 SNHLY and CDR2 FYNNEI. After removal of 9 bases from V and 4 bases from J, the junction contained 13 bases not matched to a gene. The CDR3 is CARNSKSGGPTGELFF. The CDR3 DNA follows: TGTGCCAGAAACTCCAAAAGCGGGGGCCCCACCGGGGAGCTGTTTTTT. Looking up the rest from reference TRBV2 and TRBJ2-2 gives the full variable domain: EPEVTQTPSHQVTQMGQEVILRCVPISNHLYFYWYRQILGQKVEFLVSFYNNEISEKSEIFDDQFSVERPDGSNFTLKIRSTKLEDSAMYFCARNSKSGGPTGELFFGEGSRLTVL.

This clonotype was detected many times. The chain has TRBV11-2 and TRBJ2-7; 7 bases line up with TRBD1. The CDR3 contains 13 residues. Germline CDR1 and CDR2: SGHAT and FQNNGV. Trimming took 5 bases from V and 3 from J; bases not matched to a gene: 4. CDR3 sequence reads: CASSPDRVYEQYF. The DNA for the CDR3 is TGTGCCAGCAGCCCAGACAGGGTCTACGAGCAGTACTTC.

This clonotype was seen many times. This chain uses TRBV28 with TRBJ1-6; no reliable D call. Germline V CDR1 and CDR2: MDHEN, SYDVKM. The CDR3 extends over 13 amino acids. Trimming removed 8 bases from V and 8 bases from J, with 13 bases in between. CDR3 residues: CASLGKPHSPLHF. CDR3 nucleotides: TGTGCCAGCCTAGGAAAGCCCCATTCACCCCTCCACTTT.

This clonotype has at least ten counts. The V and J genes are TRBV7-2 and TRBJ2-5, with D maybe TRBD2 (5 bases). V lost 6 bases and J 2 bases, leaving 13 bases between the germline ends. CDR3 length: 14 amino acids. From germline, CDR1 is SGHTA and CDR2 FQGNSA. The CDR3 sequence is CASRLTRLQETQYF. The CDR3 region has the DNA TGTGCCAGCAGACTTACTAGGCTTCAAGAGACCCAGTACTTC.

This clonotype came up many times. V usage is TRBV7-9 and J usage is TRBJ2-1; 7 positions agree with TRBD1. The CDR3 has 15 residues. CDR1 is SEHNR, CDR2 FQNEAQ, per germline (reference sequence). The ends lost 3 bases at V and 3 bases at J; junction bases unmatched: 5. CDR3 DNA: TGTGCCAGCAGCTTTTCCGACAGGGTCTACAATGAGCAGTTCTTC. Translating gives CASSFSDRVYNEQFF.

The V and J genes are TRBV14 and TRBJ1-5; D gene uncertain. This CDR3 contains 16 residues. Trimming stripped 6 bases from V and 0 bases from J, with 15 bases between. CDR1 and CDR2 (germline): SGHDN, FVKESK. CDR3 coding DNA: TGTGCCAGCAGGAACGGACGAATTTATAGCAATCAGCCCCAGCATTTT. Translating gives CASRNGRIYSNQPQHF.

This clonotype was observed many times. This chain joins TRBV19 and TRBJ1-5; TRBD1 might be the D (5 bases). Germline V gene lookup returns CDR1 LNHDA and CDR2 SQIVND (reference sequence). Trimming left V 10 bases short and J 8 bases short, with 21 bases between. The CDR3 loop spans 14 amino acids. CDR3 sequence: CATSYSLVGEPQHF. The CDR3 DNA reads TGTGCCACAAGTTATTCTCTTGTAGGGGAGCCCCAGCATTTT. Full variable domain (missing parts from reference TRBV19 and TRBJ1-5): DGGITQSPKYLFRKEGQNVTLSCEQNLNHDAMYWYRQDPGQGLRLIYYSQIVNDFQKGDIAEGYSVSREKKESFPLTVTSAQKNPTAFYLCATSYSLVGEPQHFGDGTRLSIL.

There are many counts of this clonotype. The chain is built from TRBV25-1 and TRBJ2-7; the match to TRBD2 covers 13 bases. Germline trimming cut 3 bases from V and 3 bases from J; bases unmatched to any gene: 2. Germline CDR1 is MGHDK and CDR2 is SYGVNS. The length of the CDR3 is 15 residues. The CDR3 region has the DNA TGTGCCAGCAGTGACCGGACTAGCGGGAGCTACGAGCAGTACTTC. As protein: CASSDRTSGSYEQYF.

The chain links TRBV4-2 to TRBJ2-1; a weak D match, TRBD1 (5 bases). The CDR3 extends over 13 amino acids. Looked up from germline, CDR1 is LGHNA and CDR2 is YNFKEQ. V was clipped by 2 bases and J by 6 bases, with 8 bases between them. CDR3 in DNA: TGTGCCAGCAGCCAACATAGGGGCAATGAGCAGTTCTTC. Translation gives CASSQHRGNEQFF.

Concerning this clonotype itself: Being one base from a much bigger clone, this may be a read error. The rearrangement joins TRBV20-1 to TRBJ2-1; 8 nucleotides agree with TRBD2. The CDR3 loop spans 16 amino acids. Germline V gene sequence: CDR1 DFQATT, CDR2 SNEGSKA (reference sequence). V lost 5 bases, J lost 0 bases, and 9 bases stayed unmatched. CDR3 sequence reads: CSAELAVLISYNEQFF. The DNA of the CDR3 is TGCAGTGCTGAACTAGCGGTCCTCATCTCCTACAATGAGCAGTTCTTC.

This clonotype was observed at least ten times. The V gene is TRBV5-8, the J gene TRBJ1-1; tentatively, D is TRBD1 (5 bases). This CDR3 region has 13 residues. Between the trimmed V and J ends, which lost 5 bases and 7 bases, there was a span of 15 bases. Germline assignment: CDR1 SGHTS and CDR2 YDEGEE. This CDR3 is CASRVDRLHEAFF. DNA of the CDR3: TGTGCCAGCAGAGTCGACAGACTTCATGAAGCTTTCTTT.

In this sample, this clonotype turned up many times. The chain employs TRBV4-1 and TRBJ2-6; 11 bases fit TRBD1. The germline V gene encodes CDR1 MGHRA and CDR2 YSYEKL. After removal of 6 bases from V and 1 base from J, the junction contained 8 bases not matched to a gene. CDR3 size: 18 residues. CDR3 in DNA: TGCGCCAGCAGGAGGGGTGGACAGGGGGCTTCTGGGGCCAACGTCCTGACTTTC. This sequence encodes CASRRGGQGASGANVLTF.